The source of this T cell receptor (beta chain) is a study of cytomegalovirus exposure and HLA in healthy donors. Study outcomes and limitations: Follow-up analysis found HLA locus-dependent TCR association rates, highest for DRB1 and lowest for HLA-C. In a later analysis, TCR beta V- and J-gene trimming was associated with a missense DCLRE1C variant.

CDR1 and CDR2 (germline): MNHEY, SVGAGI. There are 16 residues in the CDR3. V was trimmed by 0 bases and J by 4 bases, leaving 15 bases between them. The PCR contained 60 Vbeta and 13 Jbeta primers. TCRdb's table, derived via immunoSEQ multiplex PCR, lists solely in-frame clones and lacks some. Here the sample spans 60,000 to 90,000 clones, 55% to 80% being singletons. To note about this clone: Its antigen is currently unknown.

V gene TRBV6-5 combines with J gene TRBJ2-5; D perhaps matches TRBD2 (6 bases). This clonotype was sampled from a middle-aged man in good health and CMV-seropositive. What was sequenced was PBMCs. CDR3 coding DNA: TGTGCCAGCAGTTACTCGAATCACGGGAGAAGAGAGACCCAGTACTTC. Protein sequence: CASSYSNHGRRETQYF.